This entry describes one T cell receptor (beta chain). This sample is part of a study of blood T cell repertoires in COVID-19. Study information: There were acute and convalescent COVID-19 samples, and they came from the United States, Italy and Spain.

The authors' processing: Estimation of nucleated cell counts was performed using reference gene primer amplification. TCRdb's copy holds only in-frame clones and misses some; the assay was immunoSEQ multiplex PCR. V, J and clone size derive from that table, while D and trimming were established from the DNA sequence. The sample lists about 200,000 clones; roughly 87% were seen once. This CDR3 has 14 residues. The V and J ends lost 4 bases and 2 bases, in that order; junction bases with no gene match: 4. Looked up from germline, CDR1 is SNHLY and CDR2 is FYNNEI. The TCR originated in a man between 60 and 75 years old with active or convalescent COVID-19. The chain combines TRBV2 with TRBJ1-2; 7 bases agree with TRBD1. Sequencing input: peripheral blood. In nucleotides, the CDR3 is TGTGCCAGCAGTGGACAGGGTAGCAACTATGGCTACACCTTC. It translates to CASSGQGSNYGYTF. Full variable domain (remainder filled in from reference TRBV2 and TRBJ1-2): EPEVTQTPSHQVTQMGQEVILRCVPISNHLYFYWYRQILGQKVEFLVSFYNNEISEKSEIFDDQFSVERPDGSNFTLKIRSTKLEDSAMYFCASSGQGSNYGYTFGSGTRLTVV.